This T cell receptor (beta chain) was retrieved from a study of cytomegalovirus exposure and HLA in healthy donors. Turning to the study itself: Genotyping of hundreds of donors showed that roughly 83% belonged to the Caucasian-associated ancestry cluster.

As to this clone: Antigen: not known.

This CDR3 comprises 14 residues. V was shortened by 6 bases and J by 6 bases, with 14 bases between the two germline ends. Germline CDR1 reads SGHTA; CDR2 reads FQGTGA. The PCR employed 60 Vbeta primers together with 13 Jbeta primers. This table comes from immunoSEQ multiplex PCR, and its TCRdb copy is limited to in-frame clones, with some not included. The sample holds 150,000 or so clones; roughly 80% are singletons and the top ten take approximately 0.78%. Regarding the study as a whole: Cytomegalovirus status was reportedly diagnosed by the classifier with high specificity and sensitivity. Likely technical artifact: a cluster of highly shared sequence variants. Later analysis identified around 15,000 TCR beta sequences associated with HLA alleles, using a false discovery rate threshold of 0.05.

The source of this sequence is a woman between 18 and 29 years old in good health and CMV-seronegative. The chain employs TRBV7-3 and TRBJ2-2; maybe TRBD1 (6 bases). Material: PBMCs. As DNA, the CDR3 is TGTGCCAGCAGAAGCCAGGGGACCGCCGGGGAGCTGTTTTTT. Its translation is CASRSQGTAGELFF.